The 24 T cell receptor beta chains below come from one sample, sequenced in a study of cytomegalovirus exposure and HLA in healthy donors. Primers: 60 Vbeta forward and 13 Jbeta reverse. This table comes from immunoSEQ multiplex PCR, and its TCRdb copy is limited to in-frame clones, with some not included. Found here are some 140,000 clones, more than 75% of them singletons; the top ten hold around 2.2%. Source material: PBMCs. These receptors all come from a man aged 25 to 45 in good health and CMV-seronegative.

The chain links TRBV10-3 to TRBJ2-7; TRBD1 is a possible D gene (5 bases). Germline V gene lookup returns CDR1 ENHRY and CDR2 SYGVKD. V gave up 4 bases and J gave up 2 bases, with 18 bases separating them. The CDR3 consists of 16 residues. CDR3 region: CAISALQGSGAYEQYF. CDR3 nucleotide sequence: TGTGCCATCAGTGCCCTCCAGGGATCAGGAGCCTACGAGCAGTACTTC.

This chain connects TRBV6-1 to TRBJ2-2, with D unresolved. Germline CDR1 and CDR2: MNHNS and SASEGT. Trimming took off 1 base at V and 4 bases at J, with 7 bases between the two ends. The CDR3 spans 14 residues. The CDR3 DNA reads as TGTGCCAGCAGTGAAGTCAGGTTCACCGGGGAGCTGTTTTTT. Translation: CASSEVRFTGELFF.

The rearrangement joins TRBV29-1 to TRBJ2-7; 7 nucleotides match TRBD1. V gave up 2 bases and J gave up 6 bases; unmatched junction bases: 4. Germline CDR1 is SQVTM and CDR2 is ANQGSEA. The CDR3 runs to 12 residues. The CDR3 nucleotides read TGCAGCGTTGAACGGGACAGTCGCGAGCAGTACTTC. It encodes CSVERDSREQYF.

V is TRBV19 and J is TRBJ1-5, with D uncertain. Looked up from germline, CDR1 is LNHDA and CDR2 is SQIVND (reference sequence). The V end was cut by 1 base, the J end by 1 base, with 8 bases between. The CDR3 has 15 amino acids. CDR3 nucleotide sequence: TGTGCCAGTAGTATAGGCCGGAGCAGCAATCAGCCCCAGCATTTT. Translation: CASSIGRSSNQPQHF.

This clone was counted a few times. This rearrangement joins TRBV6-1 to TRBJ1-4; 7 bases fit TRBD1. The CDR3 has 15 residues. V was pared by 4 bases and J by 5 bases, with 7 bases of the junction left unmatched. The V gene's germline CDR1 is MNHNS and CDR2 SASEGT. In DNA form, the CDR3 reads TGTGCCAGCAGTGTCTGGGGACAGCAAAATGAAAAACTGTTTTTT. Its protein is CASSVWGQQNEKLFF.

This clone has just a few counts. CDR3 DNA sequence: TGTGCCAGCTGCGGGCCGCACAATGAGCAGTTCTTC. Encoded protein: CASCGPHNEQFF. The chain employs TRBV28 and TRBJ2-1; D may be TRBD2 (5 bases). Germline V gene lookup returns CDR1 MDHEN and CDR2 SYDVKM. V was shortened by 8 bases and J by 5 bases, with 10 bases between the two germline ends. The CDR3 length is 12 residues.

The chain has TRBV5-1 and TRBJ2-1, with D possibly being TRBD2 (6 bases). V shed 1 base and J shed 0 bases, with 17 bases lying between them. Looked up from germline, CDR1 is SGHRS and CDR2 is YFSETQ. This CDR3 spans 18 amino acids. This chain's CDR3 is CASSLMLASQSSYNEQFF. Written as DNA, the CDR3 is TGCGCCAGCAGCTTGATGCTAGCGAGCCAAAGCTCCTACAATGAGCAGTTCTTC.

The chain couples TRBV7-6 to TRBJ1-2, with D maybe TRBD1 (5 bases). The V end was cut by 3 bases, the J end by 8 bases, with 13 bases between. The CDR3 covers 13 residues. From germline, CDR1 is SGHVS and CDR2 FNYEAQ. CDR3 amino acids: CASSFPGDFGYTF. The CDR3, as DNA: TGTGCCAGCAGCTTCCCCGGGGACTTCGGCTACACCTTC.

This chain uses TRBV2 with TRBJ2-7, with 11 bases aligning to TRBD2. This CDR3 has 16 amino acids. V gave up 6 bases and J gave up 4 bases; unmatched junction bases: 11. CDR1 and CDR2 from the germline V gene are SNHLY and FYNNEI. CDR3 loop: CASRQTSGSWFYEQYF. In nucleotides, the CDR3 is TGTGCCAGCAGACAAACTAGCGGGAGTTGGTTTTACGAGCAGTACTTC.

The chain links TRBV5-1 to TRBJ1-6, with TRBD1 matching over 8 bases. This CDR3 has 14 residues. Germline CDR1 is SGHRS and CDR2 is YFSETQ. J lost 9 bases, V lost 7 bases, and 9 bases had no gene match. CDR3 in amino acids: CASSRTGRFSPLHF. Here the CDR3 DNA reads TGCGCCAGCTCCAGGACAGGGCGCTTTTCACCCCTCCACTTT.

This clone was counted a single time. The genes are TRBV29-1 and TRBJ2-3; 9 bases fit TRBD2. Losses at the gene ends were 8 bases for V and 0 bases for J; bases not matched to a gene: 9. The CDR3 covers 15 residues. CDR1 SQVTM and CDR2 ANQGSEA come from the germline V gene. The CDR3 protein is CSTQTLAGSTDTQYF. The DNA for the CDR3 is TGCAGCACCCAAACACTAGCGGGTAGCACAGATACGCAGTATTTT.

The chain joins TRBV19 to TRBJ1-2, with D uncertain. From germline, CDR1 is LNHDA and CDR2 SQIVND (reference sequence). The germline V and J ends were trimmed by 5 bases and 0 bases, with 7 bases remaining between them. The CDR3 loop spans 13 amino acids. The CDR3 sequence: CASSVGTNYGYTF. The CDR3, as DNA: TGTGCCAGTAGTGTCGGGACTAACTATGGCTACACCTTC.

The rearrangement uses TRBV18 and TRBJ1-4, with D perhaps TRBD1 (5 bases). CDR3 length: 16 residues. With 1 base removed from V and 0 bases from J, the gap between germline ends came to 9 bases. In germline, CDR1 is KGHSH, CDR2 LQKENI. CDR3 DNA sequence: TGTGCCAGCTCACCACAGGGCAGGGCAACTAATGAAAAACTGTTTTTT. This gives the protein CASSPQGRATNEKLFF.

This clone was detected once. The rearrangement uses TRBV28 and TRBJ2-5, with 7 nucleotides matching TRBD1. The CDR3 extends over 14 amino acids. V lost 6 bases to trimming and J lost 5 bases; unmatched junction nucleotides: 9. Germline V gives CDR1 MDHEN, CDR2 SYDVKM. The CDR3 DNA reads as TGTGCCAGCAGATCCTTACAGGGGCGGGAGACCCAGTACTTC. Its translation: CASRSLQGRETQYF.

This rearrangement joins TRBV5-1 to TRBJ2-7, with a weak D call TRBD1 (5 bases). The CDR3 runs 15 residues. Germline V gene lookup returns CDR1 SGHRS and CDR2 YFSETQ. The V end lost 0 bases, the J end lost 2 bases, and 12 bases lay between the germline ends. In DNA, the CDR3 is TGCGCCAGCAGCTTGGGTGCAGGGCGTACCTACGAGCAGTACTTC. Its translation: CASSLGAGRTYEQYF.

CDR3 loop: CASRLTINLEQFF. For the CDR3, the DNA is TGTGCCAGCAGGCTTACTATTAATCTCGAGCAGTTCTTC. The gene calls are TRBV7-2 and TRBJ2-1; no definite D call. The germline V gene encodes CDR1 SGHTA and CDR2 FQGNSA. The length of the CDR3 is 13 residues. The V and J ends lost 6 bases and 10 bases respectively, with 16 bases between them.

This clone showed up just a few times. This chain connects TRBV9 to TRBJ2-1; the match to TRBD2 covers 9 bases. CDR3 size: 15 residues. CDR1 is SGDLS and CDR2 is YYNGEE in the germline V gene. Germline trimming cut 4 bases from V and 9 bases from J; bases unmatched to any gene: 11. CDR3 sequence: CASSSGWREGSEQFF. CDR3 DNA: TGTGCCAGCAGCTCAGGATGGCGGGAGGGTAGTGAGCAGTTCTTC.

This clone was recorded a few times. The chain is built from TRBV4-3 and TRBJ1-1; 7 bases are shared with TRBD1. The CDR3 totals 15 residues. Germline-derived CDR1 and CDR2 are LGHNA and YSLEER. The J segment lost 1 base and the V segment lost 1 base, leaving 3 bases of the junction unmatched. The CDR3 here is CASSQGTGWNTEAFF. The CDR3 nucleotides read TGCGCCAGCAGCCAAGGGACAGGATGGAACACTGAAGCTTTCTTT.

V gene TRBV7-9 combines with J gene TRBJ2-1, with 9 positions matching TRBD2. The germline CDR1 and CDR2 sequences are SEHNR and FQNEAQ (reference sequence). The CDR3 is 15 residues long. V lost 5 bases to trimming and J lost 3 bases; unmatched junction nucleotides: 5. The CDR3 protein is CASSPSGISYNEQFF. The DNA of the CDR3 is TGTGCCAGCAGCCCTAGCGGGATAAGCTACAATGAGCAGTTCTTC.

This chain links TRBV19 with TRBJ1-2; 9 bases map to TRBD1. With V trimmed by 6 bases and J by 3 bases, 5 bases remained unmatched. CDR1 LNHDA and CDR2 SQIVND come from the germline V gene (reference sequence). The CDR3 length is 14 residues. CDR3 in DNA: TGTGCCAGTAGGGGACAGGGATCGGACTATGGCTACACCTTC. It yields the protein CASRGQGSDYGYTF. The full variable domain, completed using reference TRBV19 and TRBJ1-2, is DGGITQSPKYLFRKEGQNVTLSCEQNLNHDAMYWYRQDPGQGLRLIYYSQIVNDFQKGDIAEGYSVSREKKESFPLTVTSAQKNPTAFYLCASRGQGSDYGYTFGSGTRLTVV.

The rearrangement joins TRBV29-1 to TRBJ1-1; D remains ambiguous. CDR1 and CDR2 (germline): SQVTM, ANQGSEA. Trimming pared 6 bases from V and 1 base from J, leaving 12 bases between. The CDR3 has 13 residues. DNA for the CDR3: TGCAGCGTCCGGAGGAGCACGAACACTGAAGCTTTCTTT. Residues: CSVRRSTNTEAFF.

The chain carries TRBV12-5 and TRBJ2-1; TRBD1 might be the D (7 bases). The CDR3 consists of 17 residues. Germline assignment: CDR1 LGHNT and CDR2 FRNRAP. The germline V and J ends were trimmed by 1 base and 0 bases, with 13 bases remaining between them. This CDR3 reads CASGLATGTFSYNEQFF. The CDR3 region has the DNA TGTGCTAGTGGTTTGGCGACAGGGACTTTCTCCTACAATGAGCAGTTCTTC.

This clone was picked up a small number of times. The V gene is TRBV28, the J gene TRBJ2-7, with D possibly TRBD1 on 5 matching bases. Germline lookup yields CDR1 MDHEN and CDR2 SYDVKM. Between the trimmed V and J ends, which lost 6 bases and 9 bases, there was a span of 15 bases. The CDR3 is made up of 12 amino acids. CDR3: CASRQGLDGQYF. As DNA, the CDR3 is TGTGCCAGCAGGCAGGGCCTCGACGGGCAGTACTTC.

The V call is TRBV25-1, the J call TRBJ1-2, with 8 bases identical to TRBD1. The CDR3 has 14 amino acids. After removal of 3 bases from V and 6 bases from J, the junction contained 6 bases not matched to a gene. The germline V gene encodes CDR1 MGHDK and CDR2 SYGVNS. The CDR3 protein is CASSDNRGWDGYTF. In DNA, the CDR3 is TGTGCCAGCAGTGACAACAGGGGGTGGGATGGCTACACCTTC.